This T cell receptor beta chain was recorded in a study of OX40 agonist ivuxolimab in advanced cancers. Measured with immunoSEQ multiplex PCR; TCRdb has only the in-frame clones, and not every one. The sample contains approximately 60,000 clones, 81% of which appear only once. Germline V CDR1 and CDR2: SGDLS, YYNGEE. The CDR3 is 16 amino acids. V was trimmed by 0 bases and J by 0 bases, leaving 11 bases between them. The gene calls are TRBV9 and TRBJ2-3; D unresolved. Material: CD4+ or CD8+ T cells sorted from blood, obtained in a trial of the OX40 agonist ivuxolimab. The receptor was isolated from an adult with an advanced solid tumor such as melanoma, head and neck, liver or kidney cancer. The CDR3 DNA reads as TGTGCCAGCAGCGTAGGGCTATCCACTAGCACAGATACGCAGTATTTT. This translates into CASSVGLSTSTDTQYF.